Each of the 27 T cell receptor beta chains below was sequenced from the same sample in a study of PD-1 blockade in classical Hodgkin lymphoma. Assay used: immunoSEQ multiplex PCR; TCRdb lists only in-frame clones, some missing. The table shows 45,000 or so clones, with about 73% occurring only once. Each and every patient relapsed after autologous stem cell transplantation, and patients got differing brentuximab vedotin exposure. This specimen consisted of peripheral blood mononuclear cells (PBMCs), obtained at baseline. The receptors shown here come from a human donor with classical Hodgkin lymphoma.

The chain employs TRBV29-1 and TRBJ2-3; D uncertain. The V gene's germline CDR1 is SQVTM and CDR2 ANQGSEA. The CDR3 totals 12 residues. Trimming took off 7 bases at V and 0 bases at J, with 8 bases between the two ends. CDR3 protein: CSAGPSTDTQYF. As DNA, the CDR3 is TGCAGCGCCGGACCAAGCACAGATACGCAGTATTTT.

This clone was observed once. Written as DNA, the CDR3 is TGCAGCGTTGCCGGCACGTACTATGGCTACACCTTC. It encodes CSVAGTYYGYTF. The chain carries TRBV29-1 and TRBJ1-2; D unresolved. Germline CDR1 is SQVTM and CDR2 is ANQGSEA. V dropped 4 bases and J dropped 3 bases, with 9 bases sitting between them. The CDR3 loop spans 12 amino acids.

The chain couples TRBV6-5 to TRBJ2-5, with D perhaps matching TRBD1 (6 bases). Trimming removed 2 bases from V and 9 bases from J, with 16 bases in between. The CDR3 is 14 amino acids. Germline CDR1 and CDR2: MNHEY and SVGAGI. CDR3 sequence: CASSYGRGIGAQYF. CDR3 DNA sequence: TGTGCCAGCAGTTACGGAAGGGGGATCGGGGCCCAGTACTTC.

Concerning this clone: The same CDR3 arises from other DNA sequences in this sample as well. J is TRBJ2-2 and V is TRBV7-8, with TRBD2 identical over 9 bases. Germline-derived CDR1 and CDR2 are SGHVS and FQNEAQ. V gave up 0 bases and J gave up 5 bases; unmatched junction bases: 7. CDR3 length: 17 amino acids. The CDR3 sequence is CASSLAVAGAGTGELFF. The CDR3 DNA sequence: TGTGCCAGCAGCTTAGCAGTAGCGGGAGCCGGGACCGGGGAGCTGTTTTTT.

This sequence joins TRBV7-2 and TRBJ2-7; possibly TRBD2 for D (6 bases). V was cut by 4 bases and J by 6 bases, with 10 bases left in between. There are 12 residues in the CDR3. Looked up from germline, CDR1 is SGHTA and CDR2 is FQGNSA. The CDR3: CASSSGDGEQYF. In nucleotides, the CDR3 is TGTGCCAGCAGCTCGGGGGATGGCGAGCAGTACTTC.

This chain connects TRBV2 to TRBJ1-5; TRBD1 matches 9 bases. Per the germline V gene, CDR1 is SNHLY and CDR2 is FYNNEI. The CDR3 runs to 14 residues. V was clipped by 6 bases and J by 4 bases; unmatched bases: 4. The CDR3 DNA is TGTGCCAGCAGGAGGGACAGGGATAATCAGCCCCAGCATTTT. Residues: CASRRDRDNQPQHF.

The chain recombines TRBV6-1 with TRBJ2-5; D may be TRBD2 (5 bases). The germline V gene encodes CDR1 MNHNS and CDR2 SASEGT. Trimming pared 5 bases from V and 5 bases from J, leaving 9 bases between. The length of the CDR3 is 12 residues. In DNA form, the CDR3 reads TGTGCCAGCAGTACGACGGGGGAGACCCAGTACTTC. Protein product: CASSTTGETQYF.

This clone was seen only once. The chain carries TRBV6-1 and TRBJ2-7; D not resolved. Trimming took off 10 bases at V and 3 bases at J, with 16 bases between the two ends. This CDR3 contains 13 residues. Germline CDR1 is MNHNS and CDR2 is SASEGT. CDR3 loop: CAICRGEIYEQYF. The CDR3 DNA is TGTGCCATTTGTCGTGGGGAAATCTACGAGCAGTACTTC.

The V gene is TRBV5-1, the J gene TRBJ2-1; 8 bases line up with TRBD1. This CDR3 is built from 15 residues. CDR1 and CDR2 (germline): SGHRS, YFSETQ. V shed 2 bases, J shed 7 bases, and the junction held 8 bases outside the gene matches. The CDR3 loop reads CASSFTPTGGNEQFF. CDR3 coding DNA: TGCGCCAGCAGCTTCACACCCACAGGGGGGAATGAGCAGTTCTTC.

V is TRBV7-8 and J is TRBJ1-3; a weak D match, TRBD1 (5 bases). Trimming pared 5 bases from V and 8 bases from J, leaving 28 bases between. There are 18 residues in the CDR3. The V gene's germline CDR1 is SGHVS and CDR2 FQNEAQ. CDR3 nucleotide sequence: TGTGCCAGCAGCCAGCACACAGGATCCCCAAAACTTGGGGACACCATATATTTT. Translated: CASSQHTGSPKLGDTIYF.

The genes are TRBV11-3 and TRBJ2-3; 8 bases are a match to TRBD2. The ends lost 3 bases at V and 2 bases at J; junction bases unmatched: 7. Looked up from germline, CDR1 is SGHNT and CDR2 is YENEEA. The CDR3 consists of 16 residues. CDR3 region: CASSFPTSADTDTQYF. CDR3 in DNA: TGTGCCAGCAGCTTCCCGACTAGCGCAGACACAGATACGCAGTATTTT. Looking up the rest from reference TRBV11-3 and TRBJ2-3 gives the full variable domain: EAGVVQSPRYKIIEKKQPVAFWCNPISGHNTLYWYLQNLGQGPELLIRYENEEAVDDSQLPKDRFSAERLKGVDSTLKIQPAELGDSAVYLCASSFPTSADTDTQYFGPGTRLTVL.

The V and J genes are TRBV19 and TRBJ2-5; 8 bases align to TRBD2. The germline CDR1 and CDR2 sequences are LNHDA and SQIVND (reference sequence). V was clipped by 1 base and J by 1 base; unmatched bases: 2. The CDR3 is 15 residues long. DNA for the CDR3: TGTGCCAGTAGTATAGGACTAGCGCCCCAAGAGACCCAGTACTTC. The encoded protein is CASSIGLAPQETQYF.

J is TRBJ1-1 and V is TRBV25-1, with no clear D. V lost 8 bases and J 1 base, leaving 14 bases between the germline ends. The CDR3 has 14 amino acids. CDR1 is MGHDK, CDR2 SYGVNS, per germline. The CDR3, as DNA: TGTGCCAGCTCCAAAGGGAATTCGAACACTGAAGCTTTCTTT. Translating gives CASSKGNSNTEAFF. Drawing the rest from reference TRBV25-1 and TRBJ1-1, the complete variable domain is EADIYQTPRYLVIGTGKKITLECSQTMGHDKMYWYQQDPGMELHLIHYSYGVNSTEKGDLSSESTVSRIRTEHFPLTLESARPSHTSQYLCASSKGNSNTEAFFGQGTRLTVV.

The chain carries TRBV21-1 and TRBJ2-7; the table calls TRBD1, which could not be checked here. TRBV21-1 represents a pseudogene. This CDR3 has 12 residues. CDR3 sequence (DNA): TGTGCCAACGACACACAATGGGACGAGCAGTACTTC. Its protein is CANDTQWDEQYF.

This sequence joins TRBV18 and TRBJ1-2; 7 bases match TRBD1. V was pared by 3 bases and J by 0 bases, with 10 bases of the junction left unmatched. Germline V gene sequence: CDR1 KGHSH, CDR2 LQKENI. CDR3 length equals 17 residues. CDR3 loop: CASSPLRDSGPNYGYTF. The CDR3 nucleotides read TGTGCCAGCTCACCCCTCCGGGACAGTGGCCCTAACTATGGCTACACCTTC. Full variable domain (remainder filled in from reference TRBV18 and TRBJ1-2): NAGVMQNPRHLVRRRGQEARLRCSPMKGHSHVYWYRQLPEEGLKFMVYLQKENIIDESGMPKERFSAEFPKEGPSILRIQQVVRGDSAAYFCASSPLRDSGPNYGYTFGSGTRLTVV.

This clone was recorded only once. An end of the junction differs from the germline gene, which may be a read error. The J gene is TRBJ1-2, the V gene TRBV6-6, with 8 nucleotides matching TRBD1. CDR1 is MNHNY, CDR2 SVGAGI, per germline (reference sequence). The CDR3 spans 14 residues. The DNA of the CDR3 is TGTGCCAGCCGTTACCAGGGGGCTAAATATGGCTACACCTTC. It yields the protein CASRYQGAKYGYTF.

The chain couples TRBV5-1 to TRBJ1-1; 7 bases are a match to TRBD1. With 5 bases clipped from V and 0 bases from J, the junction kept 13 bases outside the gene matches. The germline V gene encodes CDR1 SGHRS and CDR2 YFSETQ. There are 17 residues in the CDR3. The CDR3 DNA sequence: TGCGCCAGCAGGTTTGGACAGGCCCGAAGTTTGAACACTGAAGCTTTCTTT. Translation: CASRFGQARSLNTEAFF.

The gene calls are TRBV19 and TRBJ1-5; possibly TRBD1 for D (5 bases). Germline assignment: CDR1 LNHDA and CDR2 SQIVND (reference sequence). The CDR3 runs to 12 residues. Between the trimmed V and J ends, which lost 8 bases and 5 bases, there was a span of 10 bases. CDR3 amino acids: CASDEGYQPQHF. CDR3 sequence (DNA): TGTGCCAGTGACGAGGGGTATCAGCCCCAGCATTTT.

The chain couples TRBV15 to TRBJ2-1; 7 bases fit TRBD2. CDR1 and CDR2 from the germline V gene are LNHNV and YYDKDF (reference sequence). There are 16 residues in the CDR3. V shed 5 bases, J shed 5 bases, and the junction held 12 bases outside the gene matches. The CDR3 nucleotides read TGTGCCACCAGCGAACTGCGGGGGATCCTCAACAATGAGCAGTTCTTC. This codes for CATSELRGILNNEQFF. The full variable domain, completed using reference TRBV15 and TRBJ2-1, is DAMVIQNPRYQVTQFGKPVTLSCSQTLNHNVMYWYQQKSSQAPKLLFHYYDKDFNNEADTPDNFQSRRPNTSFCFLDIRSPGLGDTAMYLCATSELRGILNNEQFFGPGTRLTVL.

This chain links TRBV9 with TRBJ1-4; 11 positions match TRBD1. CDR3 length: 15 residues. CDR1 SGDLS and CDR2 YYNGEE come from the germline V gene. J was trimmed by 8 bases and V by 4 bases; bases with no gene match: 7. CDR3 in amino acids: CASSSHGTGGEKLFF. CDR3 coding DNA: TGTGCCAGCAGCTCCCACGGGACAGGGGGAGAAAAACTGTTTTTT. Variable domain in full (rest from reference TRBV9 and TRBJ1-4): DSGVTQTPKHLITATGQRVTLRCSPRSGDLSVYWYQQSLDQGLQFLIQYYNGEERAKGNILERFSAQQFPDLHSELNLSSLELGDSALYFCASSSHGTGGEKLFFGSGTQLSVL.

V is TRBV27 and J is TRBJ1-2, with D hard to call. This CDR3 comprises 13 residues. Trimming left V 4 bases short and J 4 bases short, with 10 bases between. Germline assignment: CDR1 MNHEY and CDR2 SMNVEV (reference sequence). The CDR3 nucleotides are TGTGCCAGCAGTTACCGGGCATCCTATGGCTACACCTTC. It codes for CASSYRASYGYTF.

The V call is TRBV6-5, the J call TRBJ2-7, with 8 bases matching TRBD2. CDR1 and CDR2 from the germline V gene are MNHEY and SVGAGI. The CDR3 sequence is 16 residues long. Trimming removed 2 bases from V and 1 base from J; junction bases left unmatched: 7. The CDR3 here is CASSYPSGGLSYEQYF. The CDR3 DNA follows: TGTGCCAGCAGTTACCCGAGCGGGGGCCTATCCTACGAGCAGTACTTC.

This clone was recorded only once. The rearrangement joins TRBV7-9 to TRBJ1-1; tentative D call: TRBD1 (6 bases). The CDR3 has 12 residues. V was clipped by 3 bases and J by 12 bases, with 14 bases between them. Germline loops: CDR1 SEHNR, CDR2 FQNEAQ (reference sequence). The DNA of the CDR3 is TGTGCCAGCAGCTTCGGGGCAGGGGAACCTTTCTTT. This codes for CASSFGAGEPFF. The full variable domain, completed using reference TRBV7-9 and TRBJ1-1, is DTGVSQNPRHKITKRGQNVTFRCDPISEHNRLYWYRQTLGQGPEFLTYFQNEAQLEKSRLLSDRFSAERPKGSFSTLEIQRTEQGDSAMYLCASSFGAGEPFFGQGTRLTVV.

The V gene is TRBV28, the J gene TRBJ2-3; D may be TRBD1 (6 bases). The CDR3 length is 16 residues. Deletions cut 2 bases from V and 2 bases from J, with 14 bases between. Germline V gene sequence: CDR1 MDHEN, CDR2 SYDVKM. The CDR3 sequence: CASSLGIRDNTDTQYF. CDR3 coding DNA: TGTGCCAGCAGTTTAGGGATCCGGGACAACACAGATACGCAGTATTTT. Combining the CDR3 with reference TRBV28 and TRBJ2-3 gives the whole variable domain DVKVTQSSRYLVKRTGEKVFLECVQDMDHENMFWYRQDPGLGLRLIYFSYDVKMKEKGDIPEGYSVSREKKERFSLILESASTNQTSMYLCASSLGIRDNTDTQYFGPGTRLTVL.

This chain uses TRBV30 with TRBJ1-5; tentative D call: TRBD1 (6 bases). Trimming took 8 bases from V and 3 from J, leaving 14 bases between them. This CDR3 has 13 residues. Germline V gene sequence: CDR1 GTSNPN, CDR2 SVGIG (reference sequence). The CDR3 DNA reads TGTGCCGGGGCCACAGGGCCCAATCAGCCCCAGCATTTT. It encodes CAGATGPNQPQHF.

This clone appeared a few times. Here the CDR3 reads CASSVNTEAFF. CDR3 DNA sequence: TGTGCCAGTTCCGTGAACACTGAAGCTTTCTTT. The rearrangement joins TRBV19 to TRBJ1-1; D gene ambiguous. V lost 8 bases and J 0 bases, leaving 4 bases between the germline ends. The CDR3 spans 11 residues. Germline-derived CDR1 and CDR2 are LNHDA and SQIVND (reference sequence).

The sample holds one count of this clone. The junction does not match germline at one end; this may be a read error. This rearrangement joins TRBV10-3 to TRBJ2-2; D is possibly TRBD1 or TRBD2 (6 bases each). The CDR3 covers 16 residues. CDR1 and CDR2 from the germline V gene are ENHRY and SYGVKD. Here the CDR3 DNA reads TGTGCCACCAGTGATTGGGGGGCGAGGAGCCCCGGGGAGCTGTTTTTT. Translating it yields CATSDWGARSPGELFF.